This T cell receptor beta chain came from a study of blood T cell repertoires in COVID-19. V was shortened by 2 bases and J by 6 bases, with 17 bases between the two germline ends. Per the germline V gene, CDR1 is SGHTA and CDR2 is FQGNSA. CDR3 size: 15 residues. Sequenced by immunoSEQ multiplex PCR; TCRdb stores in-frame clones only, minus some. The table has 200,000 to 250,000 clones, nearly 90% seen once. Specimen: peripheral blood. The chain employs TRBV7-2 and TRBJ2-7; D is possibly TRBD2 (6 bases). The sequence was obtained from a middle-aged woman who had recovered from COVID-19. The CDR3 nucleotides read TGTGCCAGCAGCTTATTGTCAGGAGGGGTGCGCGAGCAGTACTTC. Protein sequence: CASSLLSGGVREQYF.